The TCR beta chain under discussion was sequenced for a study of T cell responses to AZD1222 COVID-19 vaccine. Study at large: Whether given at about 4 or about 12 weeks, second doses were pooled.

Here immunoSEQ multiplex PCR was the method, and the copy in TCRdb shows in-frame clones only, minus some. The sample has 200,000 to 300,000 clones, about 92% seen once. Study results and caveats: Reports indicate that nearly half of spike-specific TCRs are directed at unmutated variant regions. At baseline, seropositivity was found in only a handful of AZD1222 recipients.

With regard to this clone: Its antigen remains unidentified.

CDR1 MNHEY and CDR2 SVGAGI come from the germline V gene. The CDR3 is made up of 12 amino acids. V was trimmed by 5 bases and J by 8 bases, leaving 9 bases between them. Here the sequenced sample was peripheral blood, taken on day 0 of AZD1222 vaccination. The rearrangement links TRBV6-5 to TRBJ1-4; D not certain. This TCR came from an adult in good health. CDR3 DNA sequence: TGTGCCAGCAGTAACCGGCGGGAAAAACTGTTTTTT. This gives the protein CASSNRREKLFF.